These 25 T cell receptor beta chains share one sample of origin, sequenced in a study of blood T cell repertoires in COVID-19. TCRdb's table, derived via immunoSEQ multiplex PCR, lists solely in-frame clones and lacks some. The data show some 160,000 clones, around 80% seen once. Sequencing used peripheral blood. The receptors shown here come from a man in his 60s with acute or convalescent COVID-19.

CDR3 coding DNA: TGTGCCAGCAGCTTGGCCGGGGCGGGGAGCTCCTACAATGAGCAGTTCTTC. Amino acid sequence: CASSLAGAGSSYNEQFF. The chain links TRBV7-9 to TRBJ2-1; D is perhaps TRBD2 (6 bases). In germline, CDR1 is SEHNR, CDR2 FQNEAQ (reference sequence). Trimming took 3 bases from V and 0 from J, leaving 15 bases between them. There are 17 residues in the CDR3.

The J gene is TRBJ2-5, the V gene TRBV5-1, with TRBD2 identical over 7 bases. CDR3 size: 13 residues. CDR1 and CDR2 (germline): SGHRS, YFSETQ. The V segment lost 7 bases and the J segment 4 bases; nucleotides outside the gene matches: 7. This chain's CDR3 is CASHRDYLETQYF. The CDR3 DNA sequence: TGCGCCAGCCACCGGGACTATTTAGAGACCCAGTACTTC.

The chain recombines TRBV9 with TRBJ2-7; 7 nucleotides line up with TRBD1. Unmatched junction bases numbered 10, after V lost 0 bases and J lost 4 bases. The CDR3 runs to 16 residues. Germline V gene lookup returns CDR1 SGDLS and CDR2 YYNGEE. DNA for the CDR3: TGTGCCAGCAGCGTAGCTATAGGGGGCGTTCCTTACGAGCAGTACTTC. It specifies CASSVAIGGVPYEQYF.

This clone was detected only once. The V and J genes are TRBV30 and TRBJ2-2; TRBD2 matches 7 bases. Germline V gene sequence: CDR1 GTSNPN, CDR2 SVGIG (reference sequence). This CDR3 region has 15 residues. V gave up 3 bases and J gave up 6 bases; unmatched junction bases: 10. Here the CDR3 DNA reads TGTGCCTGGAGGGGCGGGAGTAACGGAGCCGGGGAGCTGTTTTTT. Translating it yields CAWRGGSNGAGELFF.

The chain joins TRBV11-1 to TRBJ2-3, with a tentative D call TRBD1 (6 bases). Germline V lookup: CDR1 SGHAT, CDR2 FQDESV (reference sequence). V was pared by 1 base and J by 2 bases, with 10 bases between. The CDR3 is made up of 15 amino acids. The CDR3 is CASSLGGGPTDTQYF. CDR3 DNA sequence: TGTGCCAGCAGCTTAGGAGGGGGTCCCACAGATACGCAGTATTTT.

J is TRBJ2-3 and V is TRBV7-2; D might be TRBD2 (6 bases). This CDR3 has 16 residues. The V gene's germline CDR1 is SGHTA and CDR2 FQGNSA. Trimming left V 3 bases short and J 3 bases short, with 16 bases between. CDR3 amino acids: CASSFSTSAGTDTQYF. DNA of the CDR3: TGTGCCAGCAGCTTTTCCACAAGCGCGGGGACAGATACGCAGTATTTT.

V is TRBV29-1 and J is TRBJ1-5; D gene unclear. V gave up 4 bases and J gave up 5 bases, with 9 bases separating them. The CDR3 spans 12 residues. The V gene's germline CDR1 is SQVTM and CDR2 ANQGSEA. CDR3 protein: CSVAEPYQPQHF. The CDR3 coding sequence is TGCAGCGTTGCGGAGCCTTATCAGCCCCAGCATTTT.

The chain uses TRBV15 and TRBJ1-1; TRBD1 matches at 7 bases. The CDR3 covers 18 residues. Germline V gives CDR1 LNHNV, CDR2 YYDKDF (reference sequence). The V and J ends lost 1 base and 0 bases, in that order; junction bases with no gene match: 11. CDR3 nucleotide sequence: TGTGCCACCAGCAGAGGGCCGCAGACAGGGTGGATGAACACTGAAGCTTTCTTT. Encoded protein: CATSRGPQTGWMNTEAFF.

The J gene is TRBJ1-5, the V gene TRBV9; 10 bases fit TRBD1. This CDR3 comprises 19 residues. The V segment lost 0 bases and the J segment 4 bases; nucleotides outside the gene matches: 13. The V gene's germline CDR1 is SGDLS and CDR2 YYNGEE. Here the CDR3 reads CASSVAAGQGQGSNQPQHF. CDR3 DNA sequence: TGTGCCAGCAGCGTAGCAGCGGGACAGGGACAGGGGTCGAATCAGCCCCAGCATTTT.

J is TRBJ2-5 and V is TRBV29-1, with 10 bases identical to TRBD1. Per germline, CDR1 SQVTM and CDR2 ANQGSEA. The ends lost 0 bases at V and 4 bases at J; junction bases unmatched: 8. This CDR3 comprises 16 residues. CDR3 sequence: CSVEDRGTGVAETQYF. The CDR3 bases are TGCAGCGTTGAAGATCGGGGGACAGGGGTTGCAGAGACCCAGTACTTC.

V is TRBV18 and J is TRBJ2-1, with 12 bases identical to TRBD2. CDR3 length: 16 residues. V was clipped by 5 bases and J by 4 bases; unmatched bases: 6. Germline V gives CDR1 KGHSH, CDR2 LQKENI. CDR3 loop: CASSTKGTSGYNEQFF. Written as DNA, the CDR3 is TGTGCCAGCTCAACTAAGGGGACTAGCGGGTACAATGAGCAGTTCTTC.

Here the CDR3 DNA reads TGTGCCAGCAGCTGGGCTGGTAGCAATCAGCCCCAGCATTTT. This encodes CASSWAGSNQPQHF. The rearrangement links TRBV5-8 to TRBJ1-5; D is unclear. Germline CDR1 reads SGHTS; CDR2 reads YDEGEE. There are 14 residues in the CDR3. Trimming left V 3 bases short and J 0 bases short, with 7 bases between.

The J gene is TRBJ2-1, the V gene TRBV28, with D unclear. This CDR3 spans 17 amino acids. V lost 5 bases, J lost 0 bases, and 17 bases lay in between. Germline assignment: CDR1 MDHEN and CDR2 SYDVKM. CDR3 region: CASSPPRPFSSYNEQFF. The DNA of the CDR3 is TGTGCCAGCAGTCCACCCAGGCCCTTCAGCTCCTACAATGAGCAGTTCTTC.

This clone was picked up one time. This chain links TRBV25-1 with TRBJ2-7; D might be TRBD2 (7 bases). Germline loops: CDR1 MGHDK, CDR2 SYGVNS. This CDR3 is 18 amino acids long. Trimming removed 0 bases from V and 6 bases from J, with 24 bases in between. The CDR3 protein is CASSEYPGQQAGAGEQYF. Written as DNA, the CDR3 is TGTGCCAGCAGTGAATATCCCGGACAGCAGGCGGGAGCGGGCGAGCAGTACTTC.

This clone has only a few counts. The chain uses TRBV5-1 and TRBJ1-5; TRBD1 might be the D (5 bases). The CDR3 totals 15 residues. Trimming took off 0 bases at V and 0 bases at J, with 7 bases between the two ends. Germline V CDR1 and CDR2: SGHRS, YFSETQ. CDR3 coding DNA: TGCGCCAGCAGCTTGGAGGGGAATAGCAATCAGCCCCAGCATTTT. Its protein is CASSLEGNSNQPQHF.

The chain couples TRBV28 to TRBJ1-5; 8 bases align to TRBD1. Per germline, CDR1 MDHEN and CDR2 SYDVKM. The CDR3 consists of 15 residues. Unmatched junction bases numbered 3, after V lost 3 bases and J lost 2 bases. The CDR3 here is CASSFGQGGNQPQHF. The CDR3 DNA reads TGTGCCAGCAGTTTCGGACAGGGAGGCAATCAGCCCCAGCATTTT.

This clone appeared many times. The chain links TRBV21-1 to TRBJ2-7; TRBD1, the D gene given by the table, was not confirmed from the DNA. TRBV21-1 represents a pseudogene. The CDR3 covers 17 residues. CDR3 sequence reads: CASSKEVGPGQSYEQYF. For the CDR3, the DNA is TGTGCCAGCAGCAAAGAGGTGGGCCCGGGACAGAGCTACGAGCAGTACTTC.

J is TRBJ2-2 and V is TRBV5-1; no reliable D call. Trimming took 0 bases from V and 2 from J, leaving 11 bases between them. The CDR3 is made up of 16 amino acids. Germline V gives CDR1 SGHRS, CDR2 YFSETQ. CDR3 coding DNA: TGCGCCAGCAGCTTGGTACCCCAGACTAACACCGGGGAGCTGTTTTTT. Its translation: CASSLVPQTNTGELFF.

This clone was observed once. This chain connects TRBV4-1 to TRBJ1-5, with D possibly matching TRBD1 (6 bases). CDR1 and CDR2 (germline): MGHRA, YSYEKL. The CDR3 covers 17 residues. V lost 4 bases and J 0 bases, leaving 16 bases between the germline ends. For the CDR3, the DNA is TGCGCCAGCAGCCTCTACTCCGGACAGAATAGCAATCAGCCCCAGCATTTT. The encoded protein is CASSLYSGQNSNQPQHF.

CDR3 in amino acids: CASSLGRGSHEQYF. Written as DNA, the CDR3 is TGTGCCAGCAGTCTAGGCAGGGGTTCCCACGAGCAGTACTTC. The J gene is TRBJ2-7, the V gene TRBV14; D possibly corresponds to TRBD1 (6 bases). CDR1 and CDR2 from the germline V gene are SGHDN and FVKESK. V shed 6 bases and J shed 5 bases, with 17 bases lying between them. The CDR3 sequence is 14 residues long.

The genes are TRBV21-1 and TRBJ1-1; no check of the table's D call, TRBD1, against the DNA was made. TRBV21-1 constitutes a pseudogene. The CDR3 is 17 amino acids. The CDR3 sequence is CASSKGGTGRLVTEAFF. The CDR3 DNA sequence: TGTGCCAGCAGCAAAGGAGGGACAGGGCGCCTCGTCACTGAAGCTTTCTTT.

The table lists this clone with a few counts. The rearrangement joins TRBV6-5 to TRBJ2-5, with a weak D call TRBD1 (7 bases). Germline CDR1 is MNHEY and CDR2 is SVGAGI. This CDR3 is built from 15 residues. Trimming cost V 4 bases and J 4 bases, with 16 bases left between them. CDR3 DNA sequence: TGTGCCAGCAGTTTCAGGGGGGACCCCATAGAGACCCAGTACTTC. Its translation is CASSFRGDPIETQYF.

This clone has just a few counts. This chain connects TRBV7-3 to TRBJ1-5, with a tentative D call TRBD1 (5 bases). This CDR3 has 13 residues. Germline V gene sequence: CDR1 SGHTA, CDR2 FQGTGA. V gave up 2 bases and J gave up 8 bases, with 10 bases separating them. As DNA, the CDR3 is TGTGCCAGCAGCTTAGGCCAGGGAAAGCCCCAGCATTTT. Translated, it gives CASSLGQGKPQHF.

The chain couples TRBV5-1 to TRBJ1-1; no clear D. V lost 2 bases to trimming and J lost 3 bases, with 11 bases between them. There are 14 residues in the CDR3. Germline CDR1 reads SGHRS; CDR2 reads YFSETQ. The CDR3 loop reads CASSFSGVDTEAFF. CDR3 bases: TGCGCCAGCAGCTTCTCCGGGGTTGACACTGAAGCTTTCTTT. Together with reference TRBV5-1 and TRBJ1-1, the CDR3 gives the full variable domain: KAGVTQTPRYLIKTRGQQVTLSCSPISGHRSVSWYQQTPGQGLQFLFEYFSETQRNKGNFPGRFSGRQFSNSRSEMNVSTLELGDSALYLCASSFSGVDTEAFFGQGTRLTVV.

The chain uses TRBV28 and TRBJ1-5; weak D call: TRBD1 (6 bases). The length of the CDR3 is 16 residues. Germline V gives CDR1 MDHEN, CDR2 SYDVKM. V shed 6 bases and J shed 1 base, with 16 bases lying between them. The CDR3 coding sequence is TGTGCCAGCAGGGGGGCCTTAGACAGGAGCAATCAGCCCCAGCATTTT. Its protein is CASRGALDRSNQPQHF.